Included here is one T cell receptor (beta chain) sequence, with context. What it binds is not known. V shed 9 bases and J 7 bases; nucleotides not matched to a gene: 7. Germline V gene lookup returns CDR1 KGHDR and CDR2 SFDVKD. The CDR3 spans 13 residues. MiXCR, applied by TCRdb to the RACE reads, yields one record per CDR3 protein. Of approximately 52,000 distinct CDR3 sequences in the sample, approximately 9.8% were seen once. The data derive from a study of human T cells and chemical hapten exposure. General observations from the study: Among expanded TCRs, significantly more large CDR3 similarity clusters formed than among controls.

Time point given: pre-sensitization, week 0. Treatment described: therapeutic diphenylcyclopropenone sensitization with weekly scalp DPC. This specimen consisted of whole blood, obtained in connection with sensitization to the hapten diphenylcyclopropenone (DPC). The sequence derives from a woman aged 40 to 55 with alopecia areata. Some clones in this sample may be carry-over from other donors' samples. This chain connects TRBV24-1 to TRBJ2-1; 8 nucleotides line up with TRBD2. In DNA, the CDR3 is TGTGCCACCGGAGCGGGGGTTGCGAATGAGCAGTTCTTC. This codes for CATGAGVANEQFF.